Listed below are T cell receptor beta chains from one sample, sequenced in a study of glioma-infiltrating T cells after dendritic cell vaccination. Some clones are missing from TCRdb's copy, which holds only in-frame ones; the method was immunoSEQ multiplex PCR. The sample lists tens of thousands of clones, about 85% seen once, with about 9% in the top ten. Specimen: blood, collected after dendritic cell vaccination. These receptors all come from a human donor with glioblastoma. Both conserved end residues are part of each CDR3. D genes are given only for firm matches. Not all rows give a size; the values are once, few, many and, for expanded clones, a class.

d_gene	v_gene	abundance	len	j_gene	CDR3nt	CDR3aa
.	TRBV2	few	15	TRBJ1-3	TGTGCCAGCAGTGCCGCGGAGAGCTCTGGAAACACCATATATTTT	CASSAAESSGNTIYF
TRBD1	TRBV20-1	.	11	TRBJ1-1	TGCAGTGCGGCAGGGGGCTTAGAAGCTTTCTTT	CSAAGGLEAFF
.	TRBV7-2	.	15	TRBJ2-1	TGTGCCAGCAGCTTAAGCAGGGGCTCCTTCAATGAGCAGTTCTTC	CASSLSRGSFNEQFF
.	TRBV13	.	12	TRBJ2-3	TGTGCCAGCAGCGACAGGACCGATACGCAGTATTTT	CASSDRTDTQYF
TRBD1	TRBV4-3	.	13	TRBJ2-4	TGCGCCAGCAGCGAGCGACAGGGGAACATTCAGTACTTC	CASSERQGNIQYF
TRBD2	TRBV6-6	.	15	TRBJ2-1	TGTGCCAGCAGTCACCTGGGCGGGGGGAACAATGAGCAGTTCTTC	CASSHLGGGNNEQFF
.	TRBV19	.	15	TRBJ1-2	TGTGCCAGTAGTATGGCTCTGGGCAGGACATATGGCTACACCTTC	CASSMALGRTYGYTF
.	TRBV4-2	.	16	TRBJ2-5	TGTGCCAGCAGCCAAGTAAGCAGGGCTGACCAAGAGACCCAGTACTTC	CASSQVSRADQETQYF
TRBD2	TRBV4-2	.	17	TRBJ2-5	TGTGCCAGCAGCGAAGCCGGGACTAGCCTGAGGGGGGAGACCCAGTACTTC	CASSEAGTSLRGETQYF
.	TRBV7-9	.	14	TRBJ2-4	TGTGCCAGCAGCCCCCCCCTAGCCAAAAACATTCAGTACTTC	CASSPPLAKNIQYF
TRBD2	TRBV2	.	17	TRBJ2-5	TGTGCCAGCAGTGAAACGAGAGCGGGGGGGGCCCCAGAGACCCAGTACTTC	CASSETRAGGAPETQYF
TRBD1	TRBV4-1	once	13	TRBJ1-2	TGCGCCAGCAGCCAAGAGACAGGGAATGGCTACACCTTC	CASSQETGNGYTF
.	TRBV19	.	14	TRBJ2-1	TGTGCCAGTAGTATACCACCGGTCTACAATGAGCAGTTCTTC	CASSIPPVYNEQFF
.	TRBV7-3	.	13	TRBJ2-5	TGTGCCAGCAGCTTTAACCCGGGACTCACCCAGTACTTC	CASSFNPGLTQYF
.	TRBV25-1	.	14	TRBJ1-1	TGTGCCAGCAGTAAAAACACCATGAACACTGAAGCTTTCTTT	CASSKNTMNTEAFF
.	TRBV5-5	.	14	TRBJ2-2	TGTGCCAGCAGCTGGGGACAAGAAACCGGGGAGCTGTTTTTT	CASSWGQETGELFF
TRBD2	TRBV7-2	few	15	TRBJ2-3	TGTGCCAGCATCCTAGCGGGGGGGCTCACAGATACGCAGTATTTT	CASILAGGLTDTQYF
TRBD1	TRBV6-1	.	15	TRBJ2-7	TGTGCCAGCACGGAGGGGGGACAGGGAACCTACGAGCAGTACTTC	CASTEGGQGTYEQYF
.	TRBV28	.	13	TRBJ2-7	TGTGCCAGCAGTTTACGGGGGAGCTACGAGCAGTACTTC	CASSLRGSYEQYF
TRBD1	TRBV5-4	.	14	TRBJ2-7	TGTGCCAGCAGCCCGGGCCGGACAGGTCGCGAGCAGTACTTC	CASSPGRTGREQYF
.	TRBV20-1	once	11	TRBJ2-1	TGCAGTGCTAATGTATACAATGAGCAGTTCTTC	CSANVYNEQFF
.	TRBV5-1	.	12	TRBJ1-4	TGCGCCAGCAGCTATGACAGTGAAAAACTGTTTTTT	CASSYDSEKLFF
TRBD2	TRBV5-4	.	15	TRBJ2-7	TGTGCCAGCACCCCCGAGAGCGGGGGAACCTACGAGCAGTACTTC	CASTPESGGTYEQYF
.	TRBV25-1	.	14	TRBJ2-3	TGTGCCAGCAGTGAGGAGGGCAGGGCAGATACGCAGTATTTT	CASSEEGRADTQYF
TRBD1	TRBV7-3	few	16	TRBJ2-1	TGTGCCAGCAGCTTAAACCCGGGACAGCCAGACAATGAGCAGTTCTTC	CASSLNPGQPDNEQFF
TRBD1	TRBV4-3	.	16	TRBJ1-2	TGCGCCAGCAGCCAAGATGGGACAGGGGGCTCGGGTGGCTACACCTTC	CASSQDGTGGSGGYTF
.	TRBV29-1	.	13	TRBJ2-2	TGCAGCGTCCTTTTTATGGGCGCCGGGGAGCTGTTTTTT	CSVLFMGAGELFF
.	TRBV28	.	16	TRBJ2-3	TGTGCCAGCAGTCGGCCTCGTCGGGGGAGCACAGATACGCAGTATTTT	CASSRPRRGSTDTQYF
TRBD2	TRBV13	.	19	TRBJ2-3	TGTGCCAGCAGCTTAGGCCCCCCTCGGACTAGCTGGGAAGCGGATACGCAGTATTTT	CASSLGPPRTSWEADTQYF
.	TRBV7-2	few	12	TRBJ1-1	TGTGCCAGCAGCTCCCGAGGCACTGAAGCTTTCTTT	CASSSRGTEAFF
.	TRBV5-4	.	17	TRBJ2-1	TGTGCCAGCAGCGCAGCCCCGAGGGGGGGGGCCGACAATGAGCAGTTCTTC	CASSAAPRGGADNEQFF
.	TRBV9	.	12	TRBJ2-7	TGTGCCAGCAGCGCCGGGGGTCACGAGCAGTACTTC	CASSAGGHEQYF
.	TRBV10-1	.	15	TRBJ2-7	TGCGCCAGCAGTGAGTCGGGAAGGGGGAGAAACGAGCAGTACTTC	CASSESGRGRNEQYF
.	TRBV5-8	many	15	TRBJ1-2	TGTGCCAGCAACTATGGACTTACAGCTAACTATGGCTACACCTTC	CASNYGLTANYGYTF
.	TRBV30	.	12	TRBJ2-7	TGTGCCTACAGGCCAGGGTTCTACGAGCAGTACTTC	CAYRPGFYEQYF
TRBD1	TRBV19	.	16	TRBJ2-7	TGTGCCAGTAGTTCCCCGGGACAGGGGTCCCCATACGAGCAGTACTTC	CASSSPGQGSPYEQYF
TRBD1	TRBV7-2	.	16	TRBJ1-5	TGTGCCAGCAGCTTAATAGGGTCAGGGGGTGATCAGCCCCAGCATTTT	CASSLIGSGGDQPQHF
TRBD1	TRBV5-8	.	15	TRBJ2-2	TGTGCCAGCAGCTGGGACAGGGAGGACACCGGGGAGCTGTTTTTT	CASSWDREDTGELFF
.	TRBV5-5	.	14	TRBJ1-2	TGTGCCAGCAGCCGGGGACAACCAAACTATGGCTACACCTTC	CASSRGQPNYGYTF
.	TRBV11-3	.	16	TRBJ2-7	TGTGCCAGCAGCAACCCCGGGACTGGAGGTTGGGACGAGCAGTACTTC	CASSNPGTGGWDEQYF
TRBD2	TRBV5-6	.	16	TRBJ2-4	TGTGCCAGCAGCTTTCTAGCGGAGAGAGCCAAAAACATTCAGTACTTC	CASSFLAERAKNIQYF
.	TRBV6-1	.	14	TRBJ2-2	TGTGCCAGCATCAAGGCGGCGAACACCGGGGAGCTGTTTTTT	CASIKAANTGELFF
TRBD2	TRBV25-1	.	14	TRBJ2-1	TGTGCCAGCAGTGAGGGGCGGGGGTACAATGAGCAGTTCTTC	CASSEGRGYNEQFF
.	TRBV10-3	.	12	TRBJ1-2	TGTGCCATCAGTGGGGCAGACTATGGCTACACCTTC	CAISGADYGYTF
.	TRBV6-6	.	14	TRBJ2-3	TGTGCCAGCAGGCCGGGTCGGGGCACAGATACGCAGTATTTT	CASRPGRGTDTQYF
.	TRBV4-2	.	14	TRBJ1-2	TGTGCCAGCAGCCCCCGGGGGGACGCCTATGGCTACACCTTC	CASSPRGDAYGYTF
TRBD1	TRBV9	.	16	TRBJ1-1	TGTGCCAGCAGCGTGGGACAGGGTTTGGGGAACACTGAAGCTTTCTTT	CASSVGQGLGNTEAFF
TRBD1	TRBV29-1	.	13	TRBJ1-1	TGCAGCGTGGTACAGGGGTTGAACACTGAAGCTTTCTTT	CSVVQGLNTEAFF
TRBD1	TRBV10-1	.	10	TRBJ1-1	TGCGCCAGAGACAGGGTACGGGCTTTCTTT	CARDRVRAFF
TRBD2	TRBV4-1	.	16	TRBJ2-3	TGCGCCAGCAGCCCGCCCAGCGGGGGAAGCACAGATACGCAGTATTTT	CASSPPSGGSTDTQYF
TRBD2	TRBV2	.	13	TRBJ2-3	TGTGCCAGCAGTGAAATGGAGCGGGGTACGCAGTATTTT	CASSEMERGTQYF
.	TRBV7-2	.	13	TRBJ1-5	TGTGCCAGCAGCCCAGGGTCTCATCAGCCCCAGCATTTT	CASSPGSHQPQHF
.	TRBV9	few	15	TRBJ1-3	TGTGCCAGCAGCGTATCTGTACTCTCTGGAAACACCATATATTTT	CASSVSVLSGNTIYF
.	TRBV5-5	.	14	TRBJ1-6	TGTGCCAGCACCGACGGGACAATTTCTTCACCCCTCCACTTT	CASTDGTISSPLHF
TRBD1	TRBV4-2	few	11	TRBJ2-5	TGTGCCAGCAGACAGGGGGAGACCCAGTACTTC	CASRQGETQYF
TRBD2	TRBV5-1	once	17	TRBJ2-2	TGCGCCAGCAGCCTGGGGGTTAGCGGGGGATACACCGGGGAGCTGTTTTTT	CASSLGVSGGYTGELFF
.	TRBV11-3	.	14	TRBJ1-1	TGTGCCAGCAGCTTAGGGGGTGGGGCCACTGAAGCTTTCTTT	CASSLGGGATEAFF